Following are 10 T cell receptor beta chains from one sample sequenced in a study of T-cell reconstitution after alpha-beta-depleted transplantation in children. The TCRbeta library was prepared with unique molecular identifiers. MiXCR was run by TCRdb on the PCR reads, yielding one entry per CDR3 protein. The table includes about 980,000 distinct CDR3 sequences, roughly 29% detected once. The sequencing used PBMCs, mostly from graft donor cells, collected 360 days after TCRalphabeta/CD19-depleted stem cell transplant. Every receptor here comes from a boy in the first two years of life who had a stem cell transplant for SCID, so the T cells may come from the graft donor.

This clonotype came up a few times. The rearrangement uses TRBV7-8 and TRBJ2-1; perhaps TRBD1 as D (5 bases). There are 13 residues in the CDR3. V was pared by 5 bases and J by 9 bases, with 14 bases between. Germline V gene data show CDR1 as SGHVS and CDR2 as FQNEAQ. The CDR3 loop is CASSTRVGREQFF. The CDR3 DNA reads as TGTGCCAGCAGCACAAGGGTGGGGCGTGAGCAGTTCTTC. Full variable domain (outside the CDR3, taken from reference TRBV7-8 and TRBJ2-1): GAGVSQSPRYKVAKRGQDVALRCDPISGHVSLFWYQQALGQGPEFLTYFQNEAQLDKSGLPSDRFFAERPEGSVSTLKIQRTQQEDSAVYLCASSTRVGREQFFGPGTRLTVL.

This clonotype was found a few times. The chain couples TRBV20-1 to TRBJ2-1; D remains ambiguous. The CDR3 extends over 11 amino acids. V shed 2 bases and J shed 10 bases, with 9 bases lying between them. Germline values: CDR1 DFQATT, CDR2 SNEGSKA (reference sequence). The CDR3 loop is CSARPPVEQFF. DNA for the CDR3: TGCAGTGCTAGACCCCCGGTGGAGCAGTTCTTC.

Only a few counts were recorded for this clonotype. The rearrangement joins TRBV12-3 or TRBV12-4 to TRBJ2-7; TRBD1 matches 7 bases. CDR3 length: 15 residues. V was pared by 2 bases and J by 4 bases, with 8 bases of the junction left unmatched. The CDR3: CASSLQTGSPYEQYF. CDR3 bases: TGTGCCAGCAGTTTACAGACAGGGTCCCCTTACGAGCAGTACTTC.

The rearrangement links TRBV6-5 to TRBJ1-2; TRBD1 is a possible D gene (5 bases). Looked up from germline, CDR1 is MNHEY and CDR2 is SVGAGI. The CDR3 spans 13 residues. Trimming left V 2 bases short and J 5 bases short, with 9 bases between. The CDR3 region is CASSYLGAYGYTF. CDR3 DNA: TGTGCCAGCAGTTACCTCGGGGCTTATGGCTACACCTTC.

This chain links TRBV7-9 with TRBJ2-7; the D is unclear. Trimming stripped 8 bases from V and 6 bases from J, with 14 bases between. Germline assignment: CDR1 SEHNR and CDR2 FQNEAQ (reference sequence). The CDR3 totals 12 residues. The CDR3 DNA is TGTGCCAGCGCCCCGGTCGGTGGCGAGCAGTACTTC. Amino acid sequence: CASAPVGGEQYF.

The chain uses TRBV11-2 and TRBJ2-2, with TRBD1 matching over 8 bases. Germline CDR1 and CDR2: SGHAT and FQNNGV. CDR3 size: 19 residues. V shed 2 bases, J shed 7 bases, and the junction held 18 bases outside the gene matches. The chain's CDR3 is CASSLFHSGQVSYGGELFF. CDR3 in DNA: TGTGCCAGCAGCTTATTTCACTCGGGACAGGTTTCGTATGGCGGGGAGCTGTTTTTT.

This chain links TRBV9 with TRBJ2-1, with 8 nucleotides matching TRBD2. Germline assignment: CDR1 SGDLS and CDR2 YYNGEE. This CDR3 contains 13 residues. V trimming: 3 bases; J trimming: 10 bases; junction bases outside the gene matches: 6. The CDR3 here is CASSAGLVGEQFF. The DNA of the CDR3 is TGTGCCAGCAGCGCGGGACTAGTGGGGGAGCAGTTCTTC.

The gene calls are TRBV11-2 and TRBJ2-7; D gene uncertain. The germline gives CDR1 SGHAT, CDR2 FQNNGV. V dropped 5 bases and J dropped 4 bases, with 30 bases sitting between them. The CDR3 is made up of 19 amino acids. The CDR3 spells CASSPSTGTSPVVRYEQYF. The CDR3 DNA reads TGTGCCAGCAGCCCCTCCACCGGAACGTCCCCCGTCGTGAGATACGAGCAGTACTTC.

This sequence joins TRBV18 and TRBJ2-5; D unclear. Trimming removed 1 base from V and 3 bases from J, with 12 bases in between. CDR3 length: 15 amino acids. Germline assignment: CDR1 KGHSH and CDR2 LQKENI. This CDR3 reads CASSPRSSTEETQYF. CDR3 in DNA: TGTGCCAGCTCACCACGGTCCTCCACCGAAGAGACCCAGTACTTC.

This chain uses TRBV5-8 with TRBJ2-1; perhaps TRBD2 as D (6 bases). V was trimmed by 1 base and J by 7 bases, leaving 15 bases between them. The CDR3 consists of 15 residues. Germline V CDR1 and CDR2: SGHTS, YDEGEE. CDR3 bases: TGTGCCAGCAGCTTGCTGGTCACGGGGGAGAATGAGCAGTTCTTC. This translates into CASSLLVTGENEQFF.